These 22 T cell receptor beta chains originate from one sample sequenced in a study of cytomegalovirus exposure and HLA in healthy donors. Primers for the PCR totalled 60 Vbeta and 13 Jbeta. Profiled with immunoSEQ multiplex PCR; TCRdb holds only in-frame clones, not every one. This table has about 120,000 clones, more than 70% appearing once. Input material: PBMCs. These receptors came from a human donor in good health.

V gene TRBV19 combines with J gene TRBJ1-1, with a weak D call TRBD1 (6 bases). The CDR3 contains 12 residues. Trimming took off 10 bases at V and 11 bases at J, with 20 bases between the two ends. Germline V gene sequence: CDR1 LNHDA, CDR2 SQIVND (reference sequence). The CDR3 sequence is CATQGRSWGAFF. CDR3 coding DNA: TGTGCCACCCAGGGGAGATCCTGGGGGGCTTTCTTT.

V and J are TRBV5-5 and TRBJ1-2; unclear D gene. Germline loops: CDR1 SGHKS, CDR2 YYEKEE (reference sequence). Trimming removed 7 bases at V and 8 bases at J, with 27 bases between. The CDR3 loop spans 16 amino acids. The CDR3 protein is CASWWSHAMAAMGYTF. The CDR3 nucleotides are TGTGCCAGCTGGTGGAGTCATGCTATGGCTGCTATGGGCTACACCTTC.

The chain has TRBV5-6 and TRBJ2-5; 13 nucleotides agree with TRBD2. This CDR3 is built from 17 residues. Trimming cost V 4 bases and J 1 base; bases outside gene matches: 7. Germline CDR1 reads SGHDT; CDR2 reads YYEEEE. CDR3 amino acids: CASSRRLAGGTQETQYF. CDR3 nucleotides: TGTGCCAGCAGCCGCCGACTAGCGGGGGGCACCCAAGAGACCCAGTACTTC.

The rearrangement links TRBV7-2 to TRBJ2-5; TRBD2 agrees at 10 bases. The CDR3 covers 14 residues. The V gene's germline CDR1 is SGHTA and CDR2 FQGNSA. J lost 4 bases, V lost 5 bases, and 4 bases had no gene match. The CDR3 loop reads CASSALAGVETQYF. The CDR3 nucleotides are TGTGCCAGCAGCGCGCTAGCGGGGGTAGAGACCCAGTACTTC.

For this clone: Germline is not matched at one junction end, which may reflect a read error. This rearrangement joins TRBV7-7 to TRBJ2-2; D might be TRBD1 (6 bases). CDR1 is SSHAT and CDR2 is FNYEAQ in the germline V gene (reference sequence). The CDR3 loop spans 13 amino acids. CDR3 residues: CASSYRTAGELFF. The CDR3 DNA sequence: TGTGCTAGCAGCTACCGGACAGCCGGGGAGCTGTTTTTT.

This clone was seen a few times. This chain links TRBV5-6 with TRBJ2-7; 11 nucleotides line up with TRBD2. V lost 5 bases and J lost 0; bases outside the gene matches: 13. CDR1 and CDR2 from the germline V gene are SGHDT and YYEEEE. The CDR3 contains 18 residues. The CDR3 sequence is CASSLTSGGDISSYEQYF. Here the CDR3 DNA reads TGTGCCAGCAGTCTCACTAGCGGGGGTGATATAAGCTCCTACGAGCAGTACTTC.

The chain is built from TRBV19 and TRBJ2-7, with 7 bases aligning to TRBD2. V lost 0 bases and J lost 0; bases outside the gene matches: 2. Germline V CDR1 and CDR2: LNHDA, SQIVND (reference sequence). The CDR3 sequence is 15 residues long. The CDR3 nucleotides read TGTGCCAGTAGTATAGATCGGGACTACTCCTACGAGCAGTACTTC. Translating gives CASSIDRDYSYEQYF.

The rearrangement joins TRBV28 to TRBJ1-5; D gene ambiguous. Germline CDR1 reads MDHEN; CDR2 reads SYDVKM. The length of the CDR3 is 13 residues. Trimming took 10 bases from V and 6 from J, leaving 16 bases between them. CDR3 coding DNA: TGTGCCACCGAGGGCTGGGCCTTTCAGCCCCAGCATTTT. Its protein is CATEGWAFQPQHF.

The genes are TRBV6-1 and TRBJ2-5; 7 bases align to TRBD1. The V gene end was trimmed by 4 bases and the J gene end by 4 bases; junction bases not matched to a gene: 12. The germline V gene has CDR1 MNHNS and CDR2 SASEGT. The CDR3 covers 16 residues. The CDR3 region is CASSGTGTDPGETQYF. The DNA of the CDR3 is TGTGCCAGCAGTGGCACCGGGACAGATCCGGGAGAGACCCAGTACTTC.

This chain uses TRBV9 with TRBJ1-1; no firm D call. Germline loops: CDR1 SGDLS, CDR2 YYNGEE. V was clipped by 3 bases and J by 7 bases, with 16 bases between them. The length of the CDR3 is 14 residues. CDR3 DNA sequence: TGTGCCAGCAGCGCCACAATTGGAGGGAGTGAAGCTTTCTTT. Encoded protein: CASSATIGGSEAFF.

The chain recombines TRBV6-5 with TRBJ2-5; no reliable D call. Germline values: CDR1 MNHEY, CDR2 SVGAGI. This CDR3 has 11 residues. V lost 5 bases and J lost 5, with 6 bases in between. In DNA form, the CDR3 reads TGTGCCAGCAGTACCGAGGAGACCCAGTACTTC. As protein: CASSTEETQYF.

This clone has just a few counts. The chain has TRBV2 and TRBJ1-6; D possibly corresponds to TRBD1 (5 bases). The CDR3 contains 15 residues. CDR1 and CDR2 (germline): SNHLY, FYNNEI. V was trimmed by 8 bases and J by 6 bases, leaving 17 bases between them. The DNA of the CDR3 is TGTGCCAGCCGCACGAAACAGGACGGTAATTCACCCCTCCACTTT. The encoded protein is CASRTKQDGNSPLHF.

This chain's CDR3 is CASSLTTQALANYGYTF. The CDR3 DNA reads as TGCGCCAGCAGCTTAACCACACAGGCTTTGGCTAACTATGGCTACACCTTC. The chain employs TRBV5-1 and TRBJ1-2, with D perhaps matching TRBD1 (5 bases). Germline V gives CDR1 SGHRS, CDR2 YFSETQ. V gave up 2 bases and J gave up 0 bases, with 17 bases separating them. The CDR3 runs 17 residues. Drawing the rest from reference TRBV5-1 and TRBJ1-2, the complete variable domain is KAGVTQTPRYLIKTRGQQVTLSCSPISGHRSVSWYQQTPGQGLQFLFEYFSETQRNKGNFPGRFSGRQFSNSRSEMNVSTLELGDSALYLCASSLTTQALANYGYTFGSGTRLTVV.

The chain uses TRBV11-3 and TRBJ2-5; possible D gene TRBD1, 5 bases. V dropped 1 base and J dropped 5 bases, with 8 bases sitting between them. Germline loops: CDR1 SGHNT, CDR2 YENEEA. CDR3 length equals 13 residues. The CDR3, as DNA: TGTGCCAGCAGCTTAGGACAGCTTGAGACCCAGTACTTC. Translation gives CASSLGQLETQYF.

The CDR3 region is CASDRNGGYTF. The CDR3 DNA sequence: TGTGCCTCGGACAGAAACGGTGGCTACACCTTC. V usage is TRBV7-9 and J usage is TRBJ1-2, with a possible D match to TRBD1 (6 bases). V lost 11 bases and J lost 7, with 14 bases in between. Germline V gene sequence: CDR1 SEHNR, CDR2 FQNEAQ (reference sequence). This CDR3 is built from 11 residues.

CDR3 loop: CSATGHRGADTQYF. In nucleotides, the CDR3 is TGCAGCGCGACAGGTCACAGGGGCGCAGATACGCAGTATTTT. The chain combines TRBV29-1 with TRBJ2-3; 7 positions match TRBD1. The CDR3 is 14 residues long. CDR1 is SQVTM, CDR2 ANQGSEA, per germline. The trim removed 7 bases at V and 4 bases at J, leaving 11 bases unmatched.

The chain carries TRBV2 and TRBJ1-5; D not certain. This CDR3 has 15 residues. The germline gives CDR1 SNHLY, CDR2 FYNNEI. The V end lost 7 bases, the J end lost 0 bases, and 13 bases lay between the germline ends. The CDR3 coding sequence is TGTGCCAGCACGGACTTCCCTCCTAGCAATCAGCCCCAGCATTTT. It is translated as CASTDFPPSNQPQHF.

The CDR3 DNA reads TGTGCCAGCAGCGCCCCAGGTGGGAATGAAAAACTGTTTTTT. Translated, it gives CASSAPGGNEKLFF. The V call is TRBV9, the J call TRBJ1-4; no definite D call. Trimming left V 3 bases short and J 5 bases short, with 11 bases between. This CDR3 contains 14 residues. CDR1 and CDR2 from the germline V gene are SGDLS and YYNGEE.

The chain is built from TRBV2 and TRBJ2-3; D is perhaps TRBD2 (6 bases). The V and J ends lost 7 bases and 6 bases respectively, with 14 bases between them. Per germline, CDR1 SNHLY and CDR2 FYNNEI. The CDR3 is 13 amino acids. The DNA for the CDR3 is TGTGCCAGCAATAGCGGAGTTACGGATACGCAGTATTTT. Translation gives CASNSGVTDTQYF.

The V gene is TRBV7-2, the J gene TRBJ2-7, with a weak D call TRBD1 (6 bases). This CDR3 contains 14 residues. Germline V lookup: CDR1 SGHTA, CDR2 FQGNSA. Trimming took 9 bases from V and 9 from J, leaving 24 bases between them. The CDR3 DNA reads TGTGCCAGTGTAACCGGGACACGGGACCGGGGGCAGTACTTC. Amino acid sequence: CASVTGTRDRGQYF.

The J gene is TRBJ2-5, the V gene TRBV7-7; no clear D gene. The V and J ends lost 1 base and 4 bases respectively, with 10 bases between them. The CDR3 is 14 residues long. Germline loops: CDR1 SSHAT, CDR2 FNYEAQ (reference sequence). CDR3 DNA: TGTGCCAGCAGCTTAGGTCTCCCGGGAGAGACCCAGTACTTC. It codes for CASSLGLPGETQYF.

The genes are TRBV10-3 and TRBJ1-2, with a possible D match to TRBD1 (6 bases). Germline loops: CDR1 ENHRY, CDR2 SYGVKD. Trimming shortened V by 8 bases and J by 2 bases, and 18 bases separated the two germline ends. CDR3 length equals 15 residues. CDR3 bases: TGTGCCATCGCCGAGGCAGGGGACCGCAACTATGGCTACACCTTC. It encodes CAIAEAGDRNYGYTF.